This T cell receptor beta chain was profiled in a study of HIV-infected patients and healthy controls. One entry per CDR3 protein, called by TCRdb with MiXCR from the 5' RACE reads. Of more than 60,000 distinct CDR3 sequences listed, roughly 19% are singletons. Per the germline V gene, CDR1 is LNHDA and CDR2 is SQIVND (reference sequence). With 4 bases removed from V and 5 bases from J, the gap between germline ends came to 13 bases. The CDR3 consists of 14 residues. The TCR sequence derives from a human donor in good health. V usage is TRBV19 and J usage is TRBJ2-3; D may match TRBD1 or TRBD2 (5 bases each). The sample comprised CD4+ T cells from blood. As DNA, the CDR3 is TGTGCCAGTAGTAATGGGGGACCCAGAGATACGCAGTATTTT. Its protein product is CASSNGGPRDTQYF.